The 22 T cell receptor beta chains in this list originate from one sample, sequenced in a study of shared clonotypes between healthy human individuals. Assay: immunoSEQ multiplex PCR; the TCRdb copy retains only in-frame clones and omits some. The sample holds hundreds of thousands of clones; approximately 96% are singletons and the top ten take over 0.1%. Only CD45RO-negative cells positively selected for CCR7 counted as naive CD8 cells, so terminally differentiated effector memory CD45RA+ cells were excluded. Sequencing used naive CD8+ T cells sorted from blood. The source is a young woman in good health.

V and J are TRBV5-1 and TRBJ2-2; possible D gene TRBD2, 6 bases. The V end lost 0 bases, the J end lost 4 bases, and 10 bases lay between the germline ends. The germline CDR1 and CDR2 sequences are SGHRS and YFSETQ. CDR3 length: 15 residues. CDR3 residues: CASSLDVSGTGELFF. The CDR3 nucleotides are TGCGCCAGCAGCTTGGATGTTAGCGGCACCGGGGAGCTGTTTTTT.

The J gene is TRBJ1-1, the V gene TRBV7-2; D not resolved. This CDR3 comprises 16 residues. Germline-derived CDR1 and CDR2 are SGHTA and FQGNSA. Trimming removed 3 bases from V and 5 bases from J, with 19 bases in between. In nucleotides, the CDR3 is TGTGCCAGCAGCTTCTGGCCCGAAGGTGTGCGGACTGAAGCTTTCTTT. Translating it yields CASSFWPEGVRTEAFF. The whole variable domain, remainder taken from reference TRBV7-2 and TRBJ1-1, is GAGVSQSPSNKVTEKGKDVELRCDPISGHTALYWYRQSLGQGLEFLIYFQGNSAPDKSGLPSDRFSAERTGGSVSTLTIQRTQQEDSAVYLCASSFWPEGVRTEAFFGQGTRLTVV.

The chain links TRBV19 to TRBJ2-7, with D maybe TRBD2 (5 bases). Between the trimmed V and J ends, which lost 3 bases and 3 bases, there was a span of 12 bases. Germline V gene data show CDR1 as LNHDA and CDR2 as SQIVND (reference sequence). The length of the CDR3 is 14 residues. In DNA form, the CDR3 reads TGTGCCAGTAGTATTCCTGGACGGGACTACGAGCAGTACTTC. Protein product: CASSIPGRDYEQYF. Full variable domain (missing parts from reference TRBV19 and TRBJ2-7): DGGITQSPKYLFRKEGQNVTLSCEQNLNHDAMYWYRQDPGQGLRLIYYSQIVNDFQKGDIAEGYSVSREKKESFPLTVTSAQKNPTAFYLCASSIPGRDYEQYFGPGTRLTVT.

The chain is built from TRBV6-1 and TRBJ1-2; 9 bases line up with TRBD1. V shed 2 bases, J shed 8 bases, and the junction held 6 bases outside the gene matches. This CDR3 has 14 amino acids. Germline V lookup: CDR1 MNHNS, CDR2 SASEGT. The CDR3 region has the DNA TGTGCCAGCAGTGAACCCGGGACAGGGCACGGCTACACCTTC. Residues: CASSEPGTGHGYTF.

CDR3 in amino acids: CASTPTGGDGYTF. The CDR3 DNA follows: TGTGCCAGCACCCCTACAGGGGGCGATGGCTACACCTTC. This sequence joins TRBV11-1 and TRBJ1-2; 9 positions match TRBD1. Germline CDR1 reads SGHAT; CDR2 reads FQDESV (reference sequence). With V trimmed by 7 bases and J by 6 bases, 6 bases remained unmatched. The CDR3 consists of 13 residues. Filled out from reference TRBV11-1 and TRBJ1-2, the complete variable domain reads EAEVAQSPRYKITEKSQAVAFWCDPISGHATLYWYRQILGQGPELLVQFQDESVVDDSQLPKDRFSAERLKGVDSTLKIQPAELGDSAMYLCASTPTGGDGYTFGSGTRLTVV.

The V and J genes are TRBV6-4 and TRBJ1-2; 7 bases map to TRBD1. CDR1 and CDR2 from the germline V gene are MRHNA and SNTAGT. The CDR3 has 14 residues. V lost 6 bases to trimming and J lost 5 bases; unmatched junction nucleotides: 9. Here the CDR3 reads CASSTDRDRYGYTF. The CDR3 DNA is TGTGCCAGCAGCACCGACAGGGACCGATATGGCTACACCTTC.

On this clone itself: Other nucleotide sequences in the sample specify the same CDR3. The chain uses TRBV28 and TRBJ2-7; TRBD2 matches at 7 bases. Germline assignment: CDR1 MDHEN and CDR2 SYDVKM. Losses at the gene ends were 2 bases for V and 0 bases for J; bases not matched to a gene: 4. The CDR3 spans 15 residues. Written as DNA, the CDR3 is TGTGCCAGCAGTTTAGATAGCGGGTCCTCCTACGAGCAGTACTTC. It is translated as CASSLDSGSSYEQYF.

The chain combines TRBV14 with TRBJ2-1; TRBD1 matches 7 bases. CDR1 is SGHDN and CDR2 is FVKESK in the germline V gene. Trimming cost V 4 bases and J 3 bases; bases outside gene matches: 6. The CDR3 has 15 residues. The CDR3 DNA sequence: TGTGCCAGCAGCCCGGGACAGAACAGCTACAATGAGCAGTTCTTC. Its protein product is CASSPGQNSYNEQFF.

The chain couples TRBV7-9 to TRBJ2-1; 7 nucleotides line up with TRBD2. CDR3 length: 12 residues. CDR1 and CDR2 (germline): SEHNR, FQNEAQ (reference sequence). V gave up 5 bases and J gave up 7 bases; unmatched junction bases: 2. Here the CDR3 reads CASSLSGNEQFF. The CDR3 region has the DNA TGTGCCAGCAGCCTTAGCGGGAATGAGCAGTTCTTC.

V is TRBV19 and J is TRBJ1-1; D not resolved. V gave up 3 bases and J gave up 5 bases, with 10 bases separating them. CDR1 and CDR2 (germline): LNHDA, SQIVND (reference sequence). The CDR3 runs 13 residues. CDR3 region: CASSILAGTEAFF. CDR3 DNA: TGTGCCAGTAGTATCCTAGCGGGGACTGAAGCTTTCTTT. Supplemented by reference TRBV19 and TRBJ1-1, the full variable domain reads DGGITQSPKYLFRKEGQNVTLSCEQNLNHDAMYWYRQDPGQGLRLIYYSQIVNDFQKGDIAEGYSVSREKKESFPLTVTSAQKNPTAFYLCASSILAGTEAFFGQGTRLTVV.

The CDR3 DNA reads as TGTGCCAGCAGCGGTCGACAGAGATACGAGCAGTACTTC. Its protein product is CASSGRQRYEQYF. The chain recombines TRBV5-5 with TRBJ2-7, with D perhaps matching TRBD1 (5 bases). The length of the CDR3 is 13 residues. Germline CDR1 and CDR2: SGHKS and YYEKEE (reference sequence). Deletions cut 4 bases from V and 4 bases from J, with 12 bases between.

The chain combines TRBV9 with TRBJ2-2; 13 bases map to TRBD2. V lost 3 bases and J lost 7; bases outside the gene matches: 6. Germline CDR1 is SGDLS and CDR2 is YYNGEE. This CDR3 is built from 16 residues. The CDR3 here is CASSGTSGRDGGELFF. The CDR3 DNA sequence: TGTGCCAGCAGCGGTACTAGCGGGAGGGATGGCGGGGAGCTGTTTTTT.

J is TRBJ2-7 and V is TRBV6-5, with D unclear. V lost 0 bases and J 3 bases, leaving 12 bases between the germline ends. The germline gives CDR1 MNHEY, CDR2 SVGAGI. The CDR3 totals 15 residues. The CDR3 is CASSYSGNGGYEQYF. CDR3 DNA: TGTGCCAGCAGTTACTCTGGCAACGGCGGCTACGAGCAGTACTTC.

The chain employs TRBV27 and TRBJ2-7; TRBD2 might be the D (5 bases). Trimming removed 3 bases from V and 1 base from J, with 10 bases in between. This CDR3 region has 14 residues. Germline V gene lookup returns CDR1 MNHEY and CDR2 SMNVEV (reference sequence). The CDR3 loop reads CASSFRTGSYEQYF. The CDR3 DNA is TGTGCCAGCAGTTTCCGGACTGGTTCCTACGAGCAGTACTTC.

This rearrangement joins TRBV4-2 to TRBJ2-2; no definite D call. The CDR3 has 12 amino acids. With 4 bases removed from V and 5 bases from J, the gap between germline ends came to 5 bases. Germline CDR1 is LGHNA and CDR2 is YNFKEQ. The CDR3 here is CASSLGTGELFF. In DNA, the CDR3 is TGTGCCAGCAGCCTCGGGACCGGGGAGCTGTTTTTT.

This chain links TRBV7-9 with TRBJ2-7, with D perhaps matching TRBD1 (6 bases). CDR3 length equals 15 residues. Germline V gives CDR1 SEHNR, CDR2 FQNEAQ (reference sequence). The V end was cut by 5 bases, the J end by 7 bases, with 21 bases between. DNA of the CDR3: TGTGCCAGCAGCCCCGTACAGGGATACATTGTGGAGCAGTACTTC. It is translated as CASSPVQGYIVEQYF.

This sequence joins TRBV21-1 and TRBJ2-1; the table's TRBD1 call for D was not verified on the DNA. TRBV21-1 is classified as a pseudogene. This CDR3 contains 17 residues. The CDR3 sequence is CASSMEDRKSSYNEQFF. DNA of the CDR3: TGTGCCAGCAGCATGGAGGACAGGAAGAGCTCCTACAATGAGCAGTTCTTC.

The gene calls are TRBV6-6 and TRBJ2-3; possible D gene TRBD2, 6 bases. There are 16 residues in the CDR3. Germline lookup yields CDR1 MNHNY and CDR2 SVGAGI (reference sequence). Trimming stripped 3 bases from V and 0 bases from J, with 13 bases between. CDR3 bases: TGTGCCAGCAGTTATTGGGGTAGCGGCAGCACAGATACGCAGTATTTT. Its protein is CASSYWGSGSTDTQYF.

The rearrangement links TRBV11-1 to TRBJ2-7; no clear D. Germline V gene data show CDR1 as SGHAT and CDR2 as FQDESV (reference sequence). CDR3 size: 11 residues. The V gene lost 6 bases and the J gene lost 3 bases, with 6 bases spanning the gap. The DNA of the CDR3 is TGTGCCAGCAGTCTTAACTACGAGCAGTACTTC. Its protein is CASSLNYEQYF.

The CDR3 loop reads CASRTDSRGTIYF. CDR3 nucleotide sequence: TGTGCCAGCAGGACGGACTCCAGGGGAACCATATATTTT. The V and J genes are TRBV25-1 and TRBJ1-3, with D perhaps matching TRBD1 (6 bases). This CDR3 is 13 amino acids long. Germline CDR1 is MGHDK and CDR2 is SYGVNS. V lost 6 bases, J lost 10 bases, and 16 bases lay in between.

The J gene is TRBJ1-1, the V gene TRBV7-8; perhaps TRBD1 as D (6 bases). Germline values: CDR1 SGHVS, CDR2 FQNEAQ. The CDR3 sequence is 15 residues long. The ends were cut back, 4 bases at V and 0 bases at J, with 12 bases in the middle. The CDR3 region has the DNA TGTGCCAGCAGCTATTTACAGGGTTTGAACACTGAAGCTTTCTTT. Its protein is CASSYLQGLNTEAFF.

The chain is built from TRBV27 and TRBJ1-1, with D possibly TRBD1 on 6 matching bases. V was clipped by 8 bases and J by 10 bases, with 14 bases between them. Germline V gene data show CDR1 as MNHEY and CDR2 as SMNVEV (reference sequence). The CDR3 totals 11 residues. The CDR3 is CASHSGDGAFF. The CDR3 DNA reads TGTGCCAGCCATTCAGGGGATGGAGCTTTCTTT.